These 29 T cell receptor beta chains were all obtained from the same sample, sequenced in a study of blood T cell repertoires in COVID-19. Using immunoSEQ multiplex PCR, the repertoire was profiled, and TCRdb retains in-frame clones only, with some absent. The sample has tens of thousands of clones, 82% seen once. The sequenced sample consisted of peripheral blood. The receptors derive from a man aged 45-65 years with active or convalescent COVID-19.

J is TRBJ2-3 and V is TRBV5-1, with 7 bases lining up with TRBD1. Trimming at V came to 4 bases and at J to 0 bases, leaving 5 bases not matched to a gene. The germline gives CDR1 SGHRS, CDR2 YFSETQ. This CDR3 has 15 amino acids. The CDR3 DNA sequence: TGCGCCAGCAGCCCGGGACAGCCCAGCACAGATACGCAGTATTTT. It specifies CASSPGQPSTDTQYF. The full variable domain, completed using reference TRBV5-1 and TRBJ2-3, is KAGVTQTPRYLIKTRGQQVTLSCSPISGHRSVSWYQQTPGQGLQFLFEYFSETQRNKGNFPGRFSGRQFSNSRSEMNVSTLELGDSALYLCASSPGQPSTDTQYFGPGTRLTVL.

The chain recombines TRBV19 with TRBJ2-1; 9 nucleotides line up with TRBD2. With V trimmed by 3 bases and J by 9 bases, 12 bases remained unmatched. Germline loops: CDR1 LNHDA, CDR2 SQIVND (reference sequence). CDR3 length equals 16 residues. CDR3 loop: CASSIYCDSGGCEQFF. In DNA form, the CDR3 reads TGTGCCAGTAGTATTTACTGTGATAGCGGGGGTTGTGAGCAGTTCTTC. Using reference TRBV19 and TRBJ2-1 for the parts outside the CDR3, the full variable domain is DGGITQSPKYLFRKEGQNVTLSCEQNLNHDAMYWYRQDPGQGLRLIYYSQIVNDFQKGDIAEGYSVSREKKESFPLTVTSAQKNPTAFYLCASSIYCDSGGCEQFFGPGTRLTVL.

This chain joins TRBV3-1 (or the pseudogene TRBV3-2) and TRBJ2-6; D ambiguous. The V gene lost 0 bases and the J gene lost 0 bases, with 3 bases spanning the gap. Germline lookup yields CDR1 LGHDT and CDR2 YNNKEL (reference sequence). The CDR3 extends over 15 amino acids. DNA of the CDR3: TGTGCCAGCAGCCAAGATATCTCTGGGGCCAACGTCCTGACTTTC. This codes for CASSQDISGANVLTF.

The chain carries TRBV7-6 and TRBJ2-7; 10 nucleotides match TRBD2. This CDR3 region has 14 residues. V trimming: 4 bases; J trimming: 7 bases; junction bases outside the gene matches: 7. Germline V gives CDR1 SGHVS, CDR2 FNYEAQ. CDR3 loop: CASSSSGGAREQYF. Written as DNA, the CDR3 is TGTGCCAGCAGCTCAAGCGGGGGGGCGCGAGAGCAGTACTTC.

The chain employs TRBV4-1 and TRBJ1-5; D gene unclear. CDR3 length: 13 residues. CDR1 MGHRA and CDR2 YSYEKL come from the germline V gene. The ends were cut back, 1 base at V and 7 bases at J, with 8 bases in the middle. CDR3 bases: TGCGCCAGCAGCCAAGGGGCTAACCAGCCCCAGCATTTT. Protein: CASSQGANQPQHF.

By proportion, this clone is medium-sized. The gene calls are TRBV11-2 and TRBJ2-7; D remains unclear. The V gene lost 6 bases and the J gene lost 6 bases, with 18 bases spanning the gap. This CDR3 has 14 residues. Germline lookup yields CDR1 SGHAT and CDR2 FQNNGV. This CDR3 reads CASSSLRSEGEQYV. In nucleotides, the CDR3 is TGTGCCAGCAGTTCACTAAGAAGTGAAGGCGAGCAGTACGTC.

V is TRBV2 and J is TRBJ1-5; D is unclear. V dropped 2 bases and J dropped 5 bases, with 7 bases sitting between them. The germline V gene encodes CDR1 SNHLY and CDR2 FYNNEI. The CDR3 runs 13 residues. This CDR3 reads CASSENLDQPQHF. CDR3 bases: TGTGCCAGCAGTGAAAACTTGGATCAGCCCCAGCATTTT.

For the CDR3, the DNA is TGTGCCTGGAGTCGGGGACAGGGGGAATCACCCCTCCACTTT. Amino acid sequence: CAWSRGQGESPLHF. The rearrangement uses TRBV30 and TRBJ1-6, with TRBD1 identical over 11 bases. The CDR3 loop spans 14 amino acids. Germline CDR1 GTSNPN, CDR2 SVGIG (reference sequence). V dropped 2 bases and J dropped 10; count of bases not matched to a gene: 4.

The V gene is TRBV9, the J gene TRBJ2-3; 7 bases map to TRBD2. Germline-derived CDR1 and CDR2 are SGDLS and YYNGEE. The CDR3 is made up of 14 amino acids. V dropped 6 bases and J dropped 5; count of bases not matched to a gene: 9. This chain's CDR3 is CASTSRGRGDTQYF. The CDR3 DNA sequence: TGTGCCAGCACTTCGCGGGGGAGGGGAGATACGCAGTATTTT.

The rearrangement links TRBV19 to TRBJ1-1; the D is unclear. V lost 5 bases and J lost 5, with 18 bases in between. The length of the CDR3 is 15 residues. The germline V gene encodes CDR1 LNHDA and CDR2 SQIVND (reference sequence). For the CDR3, the DNA is TGTGCCAGTAGTTCGTCGGGAAGACTGAGGACTGAAGCTTTCTTT. Its protein is CASSSSGRLRTEAFF.

The V gene is TRBV7-7, the J gene TRBJ2-5, with D tentatively TRBD2 (5 bases). V lost 5 bases and J 4 bases, leaving 11 bases between the germline ends. Germline CDR1 and CDR2: SSHAT and FNYEAQ (reference sequence). The CDR3 loop spans 13 amino acids. CDR3 sequence: CASSPWERETQYF. Written as DNA, the CDR3 is TGTGCCAGCAGCCCTTGGGAGCGAGAGACCCAGTACTTC.

The chain carries TRBV11-3 and TRBJ1-1; D remains unclear. The CDR3 is 11 amino acids. Looked up from germline, CDR1 is SGHNT and CDR2 is YENEEA. This CDR3 is CASQPVQKAFF. CDR3 in DNA: TGTGCATCCCAACCCGTTCAGAAAGCTTTCTTT.

The chain is built from TRBV2 and TRBJ1-1; TRBD1 matches 11 bases. The CDR3 sequence is 15 residues long. Germline V gene lookup returns CDR1 SNHLY and CDR2 FYNNEI. Unmatched junction bases numbered 9, after V lost 7 bases and J lost 5 bases. The CDR3 region has the DNA TGTGCCAGCACCGGGGGGACAGGGGGTAGTACTGAAGCTTTCTTT. Translating gives CASTGGTGGSTEAFF.

The V call is TRBV27, the J call TRBJ2-1; TRBD2 matches 13 bases. CDR3 length: 14 amino acids. Germline V gene sequence: CDR1 MNHEY, CDR2 SMNVEV (reference sequence). The trim removed 6 bases at V and 9 bases at J, leaving 5 bases unmatched. The CDR3: CASRLAGGACEQFF. CDR3 DNA: TGTGCCAGCAGACTAGCGGGGGGGGCGTGTGAGCAGTTCTTC.

This clone was seen just once. Other nucleotide sequences in the sample specify the same CDR3. J is TRBJ1-2 and V is TRBV28; D remains ambiguous. CDR3 length equals 13 residues. The germline V gene has CDR1 MDHEN and CDR2 SYDVKM. The V and J ends lost 5 bases and 7 bases respectively, with 14 bases between them. CDR3 DNA: TGTGCCAGCAGTGCCGGAACAGTGGGTGGCTACACCTTC. This encodes CASSAGTVGGYTF.

The genes are TRBV2 and TRBJ2-1, with D possibly matching TRBD1 (5 bases). The CDR3 has 12 residues. Germline values: CDR1 SNHLY, CDR2 FYNNEI. Trimming removed 4 bases from V and 9 bases from J, with 10 bases in between. CDR3 amino acids: CASSASGFEQFF. CDR3 DNA sequence: TGTGCCAGCAGTGCTTCAGGGTTTGAGCAGTTCTTC.

This chain uses TRBV19 with TRBJ1-5; 11 bases fit TRBD1. The CDR3 length is 16 residues. V was pared by 0 bases and J by 10 bases, with 8 bases of the junction left unmatched. The germline gives CDR1 LNHDA, CDR2 SQIVND (reference sequence). CDR3 sequence reads: CASSIDGDRGYRPQHF. DNA of the CDR3: TGTGCCAGTAGTATAGATGGGGACAGGGGGTATCGACCCCAGCATTTT.

This clone was counted a single time. This rearrangement joins TRBV19 to TRBJ2-1; 9 nucleotides align to TRBD1. The V segment lost 1 base and the J segment 4 bases; nucleotides outside the gene matches: 5. In germline, CDR1 is LNHDA, CDR2 SQIVND (reference sequence). This CDR3 is 16 amino acids long. The CDR3 reads CASSIVGQGPYNEQFF. CDR3 bases: TGTGCCAGTAGTATAGTGGGACAGGGACCATACAATGAGCAGTTCTTC. Complete variable domain (other parts from reference TRBV19 and TRBJ2-1): DGGITQSPKYLFRKEGQNVTLSCEQNLNHDAMYWYRQDPGQGLRLIYYSQIVNDFQKGDIAEGYSVSREKKESFPLTVTSAQKNPTAFYLCASSIVGQGPYNEQFFGPGTRLTVL.

This rearrangement joins TRBV2 to TRBJ1-5; 7 nucleotides match TRBD1. From germline, CDR1 is SNHLY and CDR2 FYNNEI. This CDR3 comprises 13 residues. The V segment lost 6 bases and the J segment 3 bases; nucleotides outside the gene matches: 2. CDR3 region: CASRGQYNQPQHF. The CDR3, as DNA: TGTGCCAGCAGGGGACAGTACAATCAGCCCCAGCATTTT.

The chain carries TRBV9 and TRBJ1-1; 7 positions agree with TRBD1. The length of the CDR3 is 16 residues. V lost 0 bases to trimming and J lost 4 bases; unmatched junction nucleotides: 9. Germline V CDR1 and CDR2: SGDLS, YYNGEE. CDR3: CASSVAKRTGGTEAFF. The DNA of the CDR3 is TGTGCCAGCAGCGTAGCTAAACGGACAGGCGGCACTGAAGCTTTCTTT.

The chain combines TRBV7-2 with TRBJ2-2; D might be TRBD2 (5 bases). Germline V gives CDR1 SGHTA, CDR2 FQGNSA. V lost 6 bases and J 5 bases, leaving 16 bases between the germline ends. The CDR3 runs to 15 residues. CDR3 DNA: TGTGCCAGCAGTTTCGGAGGCTTGGGGACCGGGGAGCTGTTTTTT. It yields the protein CASSFGGLGTGELFF.

Points on this clone: Other DNA sequences in the same sample also yield this CDR3. V is TRBV5-6 and J is TRBJ2-7, with 10 nucleotides matching TRBD1. The germline CDR1 and CDR2 sequences are SGHDT and YYEEEE. This CDR3 has 14 amino acids. The trim removed 0 bases at V and 4 bases at J, leaving 1 base unmatched. CDR3 residues: CASSLGQGAYEQYV. CDR3 DNA: TGTGCCAGCAGCTTGGGACAGGGGGCTTACGAGCAGTACGTC.

This clone came up once. This chain joins TRBV19 and TRBJ1-1; 7 positions match TRBD1. Germline CDR1 and CDR2: LNHDA and SQIVND (reference sequence). The CDR3 has 16 residues. V dropped 11 bases and J dropped 5; count of bases not matched to a gene: 20. In nucleotides, the CDR3 is TGTGCCGCCCGCGGAATCACAGGGGTTAGGGGAACTGAAGCTTTCTTT. This sequence encodes CAARGITGVRGTEAFF. Combining the CDR3 with reference TRBV19 and TRBJ1-1 gives the whole variable domain DGGITQSPKYLFRKEGQNVTLSCEQNLNHDAMYWYRQDPGQGLRLIYYSQIVNDFQKGDIAEGYSVSREKKESFPLTVTSAQKNPTAFYLCAARGITGVRGTEAFFGQGTRLTVV.

CDR3 in DNA: TGTGCCAGTAGTATGCAGGGACAGGGAGGTGAGACCCAGTACTTC. Its protein is CASSMQGQGGETQYF. The gene calls are TRBV19 and TRBJ2-5; 9 nucleotides match TRBD1. The CDR3 contains 15 residues. The trim removed 3 bases at V and 5 bases at J, leaving 7 bases unmatched. Germline V lookup: CDR1 LNHDA, CDR2 SQIVND (reference sequence). Combining the CDR3 with reference TRBV19 and TRBJ2-5 gives the whole variable domain DGGITQSPKYLFRKEGQNVTLSCEQNLNHDAMYWYRQDPGQGLRLIYYSQIVNDFQKGDIAEGYSVSREKKESFPLTVTSAQKNPTAFYLCASSMQGQGGETQYFGPGTRLLVL.

The chain uses TRBV5-1 and TRBJ1-3; 7 nucleotides agree with TRBD1. This CDR3 has 16 amino acids. Germline lookup yields CDR1 SGHRS and CDR2 YFSETQ. J was trimmed by 2 bases and V by 4 bases; bases with no gene match: 9. The CDR3 DNA is TGCGCCAGCAGCCCGACCGTGACAGGGCCTGGAAACACCATATATTTT. Translated: CASSPTVTGPGNTIYF.

V and J are TRBV7-2 and TRBJ2-5; 9 positions agree with TRBD2. The CDR3 covers 14 residues. Unmatched junction bases numbered 3, after V lost 2 bases and J lost 5 bases. From germline, CDR1 is SGHTA and CDR2 FQGNSA. The CDR3 sequence is CASSLRLAEETQYF. The CDR3 DNA follows: TGTGCCAGCAGCTTACGACTAGCGGAGGAGACCCAGTACTTC.

The chain employs TRBV15 and TRBJ1-2; perhaps TRBD1 as D (6 bases). Per germline, CDR1 LNHNV and CDR2 YYDKDF (reference sequence). V lost 1 base and J lost 5, with 17 bases in between. This CDR3 spans 16 amino acids. The CDR3 sequence: CATSRANRDNPYGYTF. The CDR3 DNA is TGTGCCACCAGCAGAGCCAACCGGGACAACCCGTATGGCTACACCTTC.

For the CDR3, the DNA is TGCGCCAGCAGCTTGAACGACAGGAACAATGAGCAGTTCTTC. Protein sequence: CASSLNDRNNEQFF. The chain combines TRBV5-1 with TRBJ2-1, with a tentative D call TRBD1 (6 bases). Trimming stripped 1 base from V and 5 bases from J, with 10 bases between. CDR1 is SGHRS, CDR2 YFSETQ, per germline. CDR3 length equals 14 residues. Filled out from reference TRBV5-1 and TRBJ2-1, the complete variable domain reads KAGVTQTPRYLIKTRGQQVTLSCSPISGHRSVSWYQQTPGQGLQFLFEYFSETQRNKGNFPGRFSGRQFSNSRSEMNVSTLELGDSALYLCASSLNDRNNEQFFGPGTRLTVL.

This clone was detected ten times or more. The chain employs TRBV3-1 (or the pseudogene TRBV3-2) and TRBJ2-2; TRBD2 aligns across 7 bases. J gave up 6 bases and V 2 bases, and 15 bases lay outside the gene matches. The CDR3 has 18 amino acids. Germline values: CDR1 LGHDT, CDR2 YNNKEL (reference sequence). The CDR3 loop reads CASSQIGGVETVAGELFF. The CDR3 nucleotides are TGTGCCAGCAGCCAAATTGGGGGGGTCGAGACAGTCGCCGGGGAGCTGTTTTTT.